This TCR beta chain was recovered during a study of PD-1 blockade in classical Hodgkin lymphoma. Across the study: The nivolumab dose that patients received was 3 mg/kg, given intravenously every 2 weeks.

Notes on the study in general: Newly diagnosed patients were reported to exhibit reduced baseline TCR diversity relative to healthy donors.

Concerning this clone: The antigen is not known.

The patients all showed relapse after autologous stem cell transplantation, while their brentuximab vedotin exposure varied. Complete response, partial response or progressive disease were the best responses. Using immunoSEQ multiplex PCR, the repertoire was profiled, and TCRdb retains in-frame clones only, with some absent. The sample includes about 100,000 clones, over 80% of them seen just once. The sequencing used peripheral blood mononuclear cells (PBMCs), collected at baseline. This clonotype was obtained from a human donor with classical Hodgkin lymphoma.

CDR3 protein: CASSGGTGWTGELFF. CDR3 in DNA: TGTGCCAGCAGTGGGGGGACAGGGTGGACCGGGGAGCTGTTTTTT. V gene TRBV6-5 combines with J gene TRBJ2-2; TRBD1 aligns across 9 bases. This CDR3 is built from 15 residues. V lost 5 bases and J lost 5; bases outside the gene matches: 6. Looked up from germline, CDR1 is MNHEY and CDR2 is SVGAGI.